Sequencing of this T cell receptor (beta chain) was carried out in a study of blood T cell repertoires in COVID-19. Study background: The United States, Italy and Spain supplied acute and convalescent COVID-19 samples.

The V segment lost 5 bases and the J segment 8 bases; nucleotides outside the gene matches: 12. Germline V gene data show CDR1 as LNHDA and CDR2 as SQIVND (reference sequence). This CDR3 contains 15 residues. Sequencing was performed with immunoSEQ multiplex PCR; in TCRdb, only in-frame clones are kept and a portion is missing. The data hold around 250,000 clones, with about four fifths observed a single time. The chain uses TRBV19 and TRBJ2-1; 7 bases match TRBD1. The sequence was collected from a young man who had recovered from COVID-19. The sequenced sample was peripheral blood. The CDR3 DNA reads TGTGCCAGTAGTTACAGGGGCCGGGTCTTAGATGAGCAGTTCTTC. Its protein is CASSYRGRVLDEQFF. Using reference TRBV19 and TRBJ2-1 for the parts outside the CDR3, the full variable domain is DGGITQSPKYLFRKEGQNVTLSCEQNLNHDAMYWYRQDPGQGLRLIYYSQIVNDFQKGDIAEGYSVSREKKESFPLTVTSAQKNPTAFYLCASSYRGRVLDEQFFGPGTRLTVL.